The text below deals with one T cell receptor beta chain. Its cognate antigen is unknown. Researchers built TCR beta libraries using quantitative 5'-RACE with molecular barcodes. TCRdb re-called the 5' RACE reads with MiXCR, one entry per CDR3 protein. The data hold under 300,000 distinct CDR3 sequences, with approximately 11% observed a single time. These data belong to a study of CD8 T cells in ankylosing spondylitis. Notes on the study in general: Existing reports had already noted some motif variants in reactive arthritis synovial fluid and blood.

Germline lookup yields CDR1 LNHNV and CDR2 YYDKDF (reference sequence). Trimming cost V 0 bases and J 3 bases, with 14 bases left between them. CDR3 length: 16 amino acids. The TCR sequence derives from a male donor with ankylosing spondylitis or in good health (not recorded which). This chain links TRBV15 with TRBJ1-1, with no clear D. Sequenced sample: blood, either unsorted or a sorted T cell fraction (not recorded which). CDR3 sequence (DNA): TGTGCCACCAGCAGAGAATATTCGAATCGGCACACTGAAGCTTTCTTT. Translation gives CATSREYSNRHTEAFF.